Listed below are T cell receptor beta chains from one sample, sequenced in a study of shared clonotypes between healthy human individuals. Clones were sequenced by immunoSEQ multiplex PCR, and TCRdb holds only the in-frame ones, with some missing. The sample carries around 580,000 clones, roughly 98% recorded once. What was sequenced was naive CD8+ T cells sorted from blood. The receptor source for this set is a man aged 30 to 45 in good health. The CDR3 runs from the conserved cysteine through the conserved F or W. Each record gives: J gene, clone size, V gene, CDR3 protein. Rows may omit the clone size; those that give it use once, few, many or a size class.

j_gene: TRBJ2-2; abundance: .; v_gene: TRBV14; CDR3aa: CASSLGTSGNTGELFF
j_gene: TRBJ2-7; abundance: .; v_gene: TRBV15; CDR3aa: CATSRGLAGLEQYF
j_gene: TRBJ1-1; abundance: .; v_gene: TRBV29-1; CDR3aa: CSVDREPYTEAFF
j_gene: TRBJ2-1; abundance: .; v_gene: TRBV6-5; CDR3aa: CASRSSYNEQFF
j_gene: TRBJ2-1; abundance: .; v_gene: TRBV19; CDR3aa: CASTIGTSTSNEQFF
j_gene: TRBJ1-2; abundance: .; v_gene: TRBV4-3; CDR3aa: CASSQDNIASYGYTF
j_gene: TRBJ2-7; abundance: .; v_gene: TRBV7-7; CDR3aa: CASSFTASYEQYF
j_gene: TRBJ2-3; abundance: .; v_gene: TRBV10-2; CDR3aa: CASSAAGFTDTQYF
j_gene: TRBJ2-2; abundance: .; v_gene: TRBV6-4; CDR3aa: CASSKTGVTGELFF
j_gene: TRBJ2-5; abundance: .; v_gene: TRBV2; CDR3aa: CASSWAYQETQYF
j_gene: TRBJ2-2; abundance: .; v_gene: TRBV7-9; CDR3aa: CASSSTDREVTGELFF
j_gene: TRBJ1-3; abundance: .; v_gene: TRBV5-5; CDR3aa: CASSLRPTDGFSGNTIYF
j_gene: TRBJ1-2; abundance: .; v_gene: TRBV7-8; CDR3aa: CASSPGTGAISNYGYTF
j_gene: TRBJ1-4; abundance: .; v_gene: TRBV15; CDR3aa: CATRQQVRIEKLFF
j_gene: TRBJ2-1; abundance: .; v_gene: TRBV14; CDR3aa: CASSLPLGDAYNEQFF
j_gene: TRBJ2-1; abundance: .; v_gene: TRBV5-1; CDR3aa: CASSLYQLGYNEQFF
j_gene: TRBJ2-3; abundance: once; v_gene: TRBV19; CDR3aa: CASSGSRDSGWLDTQYF
j_gene: TRBJ1-1; abundance: .; v_gene: TRBV5-4; CDR3aa: CASSLGDFMNTEAFF
j_gene: TRBJ2-1; abundance: .; v_gene: TRBV29-1; CDR3aa: CSVEPGLAGLYNEQFF
j_gene: TRBJ2-3; abundance: .; v_gene: TRBV4-1; CDR3aa: CASSLGLGHADTQYF
j_gene: TRBJ2-1; abundance: .; v_gene: TRBV19; CDR3aa: CASSDWTSGRTYEQFF
j_gene: TRBJ2-7; abundance: .; v_gene: TRBV19; CDR3aa: CASSIFASAPAYEQYF
j_gene: TRBJ2-1; abundance: .; v_gene: TRBV6-1; CDR3aa: CASKEKQFF
j_gene: TRBJ2-1; abundance: .; v_gene: TRBV7-6; CDR3aa: CASSAPEVTSVYNEQFF
j_gene: TRBJ2-7; abundance: .; v_gene: TRBV29-1; CDR3aa: CSVLGLGYEQYF
j_gene: TRBJ1-5; abundance: .; v_gene: TRBV6-1; CDR3aa: CASSKTGPHQPQHF
j_gene: TRBJ2-5; abundance: .; v_gene: TRBV10-2; CDR3aa: CASSDASRETQYF
j_gene: TRBJ1-2; abundance: .; v_gene: TRBV6-5; CDR3aa: CASSYSFGQGNYGYTF
j_gene: TRBJ2-2; abundance: .; v_gene: TRBV6-1; CDR3aa: CASRQGPGELFF
j_gene: TRBJ1-4; abundance: .; v_gene: TRBV11-2; CDR3aa: CASSLTEDEKLFF
j_gene: TRBJ2-7; abundance: .; v_gene: TRBV11-2; CDR3aa: CASSLQTDISYEQYF
j_gene: TRBJ2-7; abundance: .; v_gene: TRBV7-9; CDR3aa: CASSSGTGFNEQYF
j_gene: TRBJ2-7; abundance: .; v_gene: TRBV19; CDR3aa: CASKGYEQYF
j_gene: TRBJ2-6; abundance: .; v_gene: TRBV18; CDR3aa: CASSEYSGANVLTF
j_gene: TRBJ2-2; abundance: .; v_gene: TRBV7-9; CDR3aa: CASSLLQGVTGELFF
j_gene: TRBJ2-7; abundance: .; v_gene: TRBV5-1; CDR3aa: CASSLGQDAYEQYF
j_gene: TRBJ2-1; abundance: .; v_gene: TRBV5-1; CDR3aa: CASSLGTGGLGNEQFF
j_gene: TRBJ2-1; abundance: .; v_gene: TRBV29-1; CDR3aa: CSTGASSSYNEQFF
j_gene: TRBJ2-7; abundance: .; v_gene: TRBV27; CDR3aa: CASNRSGGMRGEQYF
j_gene: TRBJ2-7; abundance: .; v_gene: TRBV13; CDR3aa: CASSLFHEQYF
j_gene: TRBJ2-1; abundance: .; v_gene: TRBV7-9; CDR3aa: CASSDLAGQRDNEQFF
j_gene: TRBJ2-2; abundance: .; v_gene: TRBV9; CDR3aa: CAGTSGRPGELFF
j_gene: TRBJ2-7; abundance: .; v_gene: TRBV11-2; CDR3aa: CASSALGGSYEQYF
j_gene: TRBJ2-7; abundance: .; v_gene: TRBV7-2; CDR3aa: CASSPTRRTYEQYF
j_gene: TRBJ1-2; abundance: .; v_gene: TRBV28; CDR3aa: CASSHRAGGYTF
j_gene: TRBJ1-1; abundance: .; v_gene: TRBV4-1; CDR3aa: CASIRGGTEAFF
j_gene: TRBJ2-7; abundance: .; v_gene: TRBV14; CDR3aa: CASSQVQRAEQYF
j_gene: TRBJ1-4; abundance: .; v_gene: TRBV6-5; CDR3aa: CASSSSGGAGEKLFF
j_gene: TRBJ2-2; abundance: .; v_gene: TRBV7-6; CDR3aa: CASTLGPITGELFF
j_gene: TRBJ1-2; abundance: .; v_gene: TRBV29-1; CDR3aa: CSVEAGTYGYTF
j_gene: TRBJ2-1; abundance: .; v_gene: TRBV27; CDR3aa: CASSFAGGPHNEQFF
j_gene: TRBJ1-2; abundance: .; v_gene: TRBV19; CDR3aa: CASSILATGANYGYTF
j_gene: TRBJ2-1; abundance: .; v_gene: TRBV7-9; CDR3aa: CASSSRLAEKYNEQFF
j_gene: TRBJ2-7; abundance: .; v_gene: TRBV9; CDR3aa: CASSVGGGTASSYEQYF
j_gene: TRBJ2-3; abundance: .; v_gene: TRBV7-2; CDR3aa: CASSPLADTQYF
j_gene: TRBJ2-7; abundance: .; v_gene: TRBV4-3; CDR3aa: CASSQGTPNYEQYF
j_gene: TRBJ2-4; abundance: .; v_gene: TRBV5-4; CDR3aa: CASSETGPNTIQYF